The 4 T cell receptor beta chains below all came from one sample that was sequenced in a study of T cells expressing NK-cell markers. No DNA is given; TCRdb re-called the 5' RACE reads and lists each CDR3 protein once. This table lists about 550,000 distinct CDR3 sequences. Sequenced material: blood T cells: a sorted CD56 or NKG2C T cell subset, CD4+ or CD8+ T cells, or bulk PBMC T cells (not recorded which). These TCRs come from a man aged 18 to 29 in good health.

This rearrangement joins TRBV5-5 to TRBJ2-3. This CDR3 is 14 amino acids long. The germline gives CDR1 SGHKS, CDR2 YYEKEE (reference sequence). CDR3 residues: CASSLTVETDTQYF.

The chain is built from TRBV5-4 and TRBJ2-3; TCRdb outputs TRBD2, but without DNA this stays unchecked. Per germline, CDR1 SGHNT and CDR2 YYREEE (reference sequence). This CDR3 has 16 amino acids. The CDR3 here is CASSPSVGTSTDTQYF.

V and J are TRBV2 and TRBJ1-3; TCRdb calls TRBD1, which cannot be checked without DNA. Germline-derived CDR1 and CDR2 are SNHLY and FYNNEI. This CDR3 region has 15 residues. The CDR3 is CASSEIGTDGNTIYF.

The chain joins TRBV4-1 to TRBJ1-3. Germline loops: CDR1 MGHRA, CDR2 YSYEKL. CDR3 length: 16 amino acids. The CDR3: CASSQDRANSGNTIYF.